This entry is about one T cell receptor (beta chain). The antigen is unknown. This sample is part of a study of cytomegalovirus exposure and HLA in healthy donors. Findings of the study overall: Within a later analysis, the majority of CMV-associated TCR beta chains appeared HLA-restricted.

This CDR3 spans 16 amino acids. V lost 7 bases and J lost 3; bases outside the gene matches: 6. Germline V gene sequence: CDR1 MGHDK, CDR2 SYGVNS. Each donor was nominally healthy when sampled (though unrecorded immune exposures were likely). PCR involved 60 Vbeta and 13 Jbeta primers. The data were produced by immunoSEQ multiplex PCR, yet TCRdb's version contains in-frame clones alone and is incomplete. The repertoire consists of approximately 70,000 clones, with roughly 67% occurring once and the leading ten covering 7.5% to 9%. The gene calls are TRBV25-1 and TRBJ2-6; 10 nucleotides align to TRBD1. Source material: PBMCs. This sequence was found in a man aged 35 to 55 in good health and CMV-seropositive. CDR3 nucleotides: TGTGCCAGCACGACAGGGGGCGCGTATGGGGCCAACGTCCTGACTTTC. Protein sequence: CASTTGGAYGANVLTF.